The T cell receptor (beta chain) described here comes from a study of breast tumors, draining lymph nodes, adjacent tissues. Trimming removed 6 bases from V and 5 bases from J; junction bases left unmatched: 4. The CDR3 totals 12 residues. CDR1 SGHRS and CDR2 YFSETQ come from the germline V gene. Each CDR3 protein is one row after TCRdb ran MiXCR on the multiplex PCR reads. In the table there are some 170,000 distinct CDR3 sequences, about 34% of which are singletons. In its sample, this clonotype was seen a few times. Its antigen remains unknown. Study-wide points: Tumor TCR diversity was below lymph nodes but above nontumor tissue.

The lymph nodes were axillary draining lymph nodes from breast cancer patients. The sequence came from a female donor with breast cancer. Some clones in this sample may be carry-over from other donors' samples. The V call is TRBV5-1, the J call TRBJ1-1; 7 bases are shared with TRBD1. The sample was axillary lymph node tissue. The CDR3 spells CASTPGGTEAFF. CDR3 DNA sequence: TGCGCCAGCACCCCAGGGGGTACTGAAGCTTTCTTT. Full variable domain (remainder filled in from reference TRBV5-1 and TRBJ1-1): KAGVTQTPRYLIKTRGQQVTLSCSPISGHRSVSWYQQTPGQGLQFLFEYFSETQRNKGNFPGRFSGRQFSNSRSEMNVSTLELGDSALYLCASTPGGTEAFFGQGTRLTVV.